One sample yielded the 24 T cell receptor beta chains listed below, sequenced in a study of blood T cell repertoires in COVID-19. This table comes from immunoSEQ multiplex PCR, and its TCRdb copy is limited to in-frame clones, with some not included. In the table there are 250,000 or so clones, over 80% of which are singletons. Sequences were obtained from peripheral blood. These receptors all stem from a woman aged 60-70 years with active or convalescent COVID-19.

V gene TRBV2 combines with J gene TRBJ1-1; 12 nucleotides match TRBD1. The CDR3 is 13 residues long. Trimming at V came to 4 bases and at J to 10 bases, leaving 4 bases not matched to a gene. Per the germline V gene, CDR1 is SNHLY and CDR2 is FYNNEI. The chain's CDR3 is CASSGDRGRVAFF. Written as DNA, the CDR3 is TGTGCCAGCAGTGGGGACAGGGGGCGTGTAGCTTTCTTT.

Written as DNA, the CDR3 is TGTGCCACCATAGGCCCAGGGACAGGGGGCGTCTGGGGCTACACCTTC. This translates into CATIGPGTGGVWGYTF. This sequence joins TRBV19 and TRBJ1-2, with 12 bases lining up with TRBD1. J gave up 8 bases and V 10 bases, and 17 bases lay outside the gene matches. The germline V gene has CDR1 LNHDA and CDR2 SQIVND (reference sequence). The CDR3 covers 16 residues.

The chain recombines TRBV19 with TRBJ2-3; 9 nucleotides line up with TRBD2. Germline-derived CDR1 and CDR2 are LNHDA and SQIVND (reference sequence). This CDR3 comprises 15 residues. Losses at the gene ends were 5 bases for V and 5 bases for J; bases not matched to a gene: 8. The CDR3 reads CASSPIAGAGDTQYF. The DNA of the CDR3 is TGTGCCAGTAGTCCCATAGCGGGAGCTGGAGATACGCAGTATTTT.

The J gene is TRBJ2-2, the V gene TRBV2; TRBD1 aligns across 8 bases. The V segment lost 6 bases and the J segment 6 bases; nucleotides outside the gene matches: 6. CDR3 length: 14 residues. Per the germline V gene, CDR1 is SNHLY and CDR2 is FYNNEI. CDR3 DNA sequence: TGTGCCAGCAGGCCGGGACAGGCGGCCGGGGAGCTGTTTTTT. This gives the protein CASRPGQAAGELFF.

The chain joins TRBV19 to TRBJ2-3; 10 bases match TRBD2. With V trimmed by 2 bases and J by 2 bases, 4 bases remained unmatched. Germline V lookup: CDR1 LNHDA, CDR2 SQIVND (reference sequence). CDR3 length equals 16 residues. Here the CDR3 reads CASSISGTSDTDTQYF. The DNA of the CDR3 is TGTGCCAGTAGTATAAGTGGGACTAGCGACACAGATACGCAGTATTTT.

This chain joins TRBV7-9 and TRBJ2-1, with TRBD2 as a possible D gene (6 bases). V lost 5 bases and J 1 base, leaving 15 bases between the germline ends. The germline gives CDR1 SEHNR, CDR2 FQNEAQ (reference sequence). The CDR3 runs to 16 residues. As DNA, the CDR3 is TGTGCCAGCAGCCTTCCGGGAGTTGGATCCTACAATGAGCAGTTCTTC. This translates into CASSLPGVGSYNEQFF. The full variable domain, completed using reference TRBV7-9 and TRBJ2-1, is DTGVSQNPRHKITKRGQNVTFRCDPISEHNRLYWYRQTLGQGPEFLTYFQNEAQLEKSRLLSDRFSAERPKGSFSTLEIQRTEQGDSAMYLCASSLPGVGSYNEQFFGPGTRLTVL.

The chain joins TRBV15 to TRBJ2-3; no reliable D call. Trimming stripped 6 bases from V and 0 bases from J, with 7 bases between. The CDR3 extends over 13 amino acids. Per the germline V gene, CDR1 is LNHNV and CDR2 is YYDKDF (reference sequence). The CDR3 sequence is CATRHSSTDTQYF. The CDR3 region has the DNA TGTGCCACCAGGCACTCTAGCACAGATACGCAGTATTTT.

The CDR3, as DNA: TGTGCCAGCAGCTTAACAGGGGCTGGGGCCAACGTCCTGACTTTC. This translates into CASSLTGAGANVLTF. This chain uses TRBV11-2 with TRBJ2-6, with TRBD1 matching over 7 bases. J gave up 2 bases and V 2 bases, and 0 bases lay outside the gene matches. The CDR3 covers 15 residues. Germline CDR1 is SGHAT and CDR2 is FQNNGV. The whole variable domain, remainder taken from reference TRBV11-2 and TRBJ2-6, is EAGVAQSPRYKIIEKRQSVAFWCNPISGHATLYWYQQILGQGPKLLIQFQNNGVVDDSQLPKDRFSAERLKGVDSTLKIQPAKLEDSAVYLCASSLTGAGANVLTFGAGSRLTVL.

CDR3 sequence (DNA): TGTGCCAGCAGACAGCCAGGGGGTAGCACTGAAGCTTTCTTT. This codes for CASRQPGGSTEAFF. The chain joins TRBV6-5 to TRBJ1-1, with 7 bases that match TRBD1. The CDR3 totals 14 residues. V dropped 6 bases and J dropped 4; count of bases not matched to a gene: 8. The V gene's germline CDR1 is MNHEY and CDR2 SVGAGI.

The rearrangement links TRBV5-1 to TRBJ2-1; 11 nucleotides line up with TRBD1. The V segment lost 5 bases and the J segment 6 bases; nucleotides outside the gene matches: 13. The CDR3 spans 17 residues. Germline values: CDR1 SGHRS, CDR2 YFSETQ. The CDR3: CASRLTSGTGGSNEQFF. CDR3 nucleotide sequence: TGCGCCAGCAGGCTCACATCCGGGACAGGGGGTAGCAATGAGCAGTTCTTC.

The rearrangement links TRBV29-1 to TRBJ2-3, with 9 nucleotides matching TRBD2. The CDR3 contains 14 residues. Germline values: CDR1 SQVTM, CDR2 ANQGSEA. J lost 4 bases, V lost 4 bases, and 6 bases had no gene match. The CDR3 nucleotides are TGCAGCGTTGGTTTTAGCGGGGGTCCAGATACGCAGTATTTT. Amino acids: CSVGFSGGPDTQYF.

The rearrangement links TRBV5-4 to TRBJ2-2; 10 bases agree with TRBD2. CDR1 and CDR2 (germline): SGHNT, YYREEE (reference sequence). The CDR3 is 16 amino acids. Trimming removed 1 base from V and 1 base from J; junction bases left unmatched: 1. CDR3 in amino acids: CASSLPSGRNTGELFF. In DNA, the CDR3 is TGTGCCAGCAGCTTGCCTAGCGGGAGGAACACCGGGGAGCTGTTTTTT. The complete variable domain, with remaining parts taken from reference TRBV5-4 and TRBJ2-2, reads ETGVTQSPTHLIKTRGQQVTLRCSSQSGHNTVSWYQQALGQGPQFIFQYYREEENGRGNFPPRFSGLQFPNYSSELNVNALELDDSALYLCASSLPSGRNTGELFFGEGSRLTVL.

The chain couples TRBV2 to TRBJ2-5; perhaps TRBD2 as D (6 bases). CDR3 length: 15 residues. V dropped 6 bases and J dropped 4 bases, with 18 bases sitting between them. Germline V lookup: CDR1 SNHLY, CDR2 FYNNEI. The chain's CDR3 is CASRTSRGGRETQYF. In nucleotides, the CDR3 is TGTGCCAGCAGGACTAGTAGGGGCGGGCGAGAGACCCAGTACTTC.

This clone turned up a few times. The CDR3 is CASSSDRFNSNQPQHF. The CDR3 DNA reads as TGTGCCAGCAGTAGTGACAGATTTAATAGCAATCAGCCCCAGCATTTT. This rearrangement joins TRBV2 to TRBJ1-5; tentatively, D is TRBD1 (5 bases). The CDR3 contains 16 residues. V shed 5 bases and J shed 0 bases, with 14 bases lying between them. The V gene's germline CDR1 is SNHLY and CDR2 FYNNEI.

This rearrangement joins TRBV4-1 to TRBJ2-2, with D maybe TRBD1 (5 bases). This CDR3 spans 18 amino acids. With 4 bases removed from V and 3 bases from J, the gap between germline ends came to 21 bases. The germline V gene encodes CDR1 MGHRA and CDR2 YSYEKL. The CDR3 nucleotides read TGCGCCAGCAGCCCCCGCCCTACGGTAGGGGCGGACACCGGGGAGCTGTTTTTT. It translates to CASSPRPTVGADTGELFF.

This clone was counted a single time. The chain is built from TRBV6-5 and TRBJ2-7; D perhaps matches TRBD1 (6 bases). The CDR3 is 13 residues long. CDR1 MNHEY and CDR2 SVGAGI come from the germline V gene. In nucleotides, the CDR3 is TGTACCAAAGACTCGACAGGATCCTACGAGCAGTACTTC. Translated, it gives CTKDSTGSYEQYF.

For the CDR3, the DNA is TGTGCCAGCGGGCCCCCGGTGGTTGGAGATACGCAGTATTTT. Protein: CASGPPVVGDTQYF. The V and J genes are TRBV11-2 and TRBJ2-3; D gene ambiguous. Trimming left V 8 bases short and J 5 bases short, with 17 bases between. The CDR3 runs 14 residues. Per the germline V gene, CDR1 is SGHAT and CDR2 is FQNNGV.

This chain connects TRBV18 to TRBJ1-1; 7 bases fit TRBD1. Trimming took 3 bases from V and 4 from J; bases not matched to a gene: 8. Germline V CDR1 and CDR2: KGHSH, LQKENI. CDR3 length: 15 amino acids. In nucleotides, the CDR3 is TGTGCCAGCTCACCGTTCCAGGGGGAAGGCACTGAAGCTTTCTTT. Translation gives CASSPFQGEGTEAFF.

The gene calls are TRBV7-8 and TRBJ1-5; no clear D gene. With 2 bases removed from V and 7 bases from J, the gap between germline ends came to 12 bases. The CDR3 runs to 14 residues. Germline CDR1 SGHVS, CDR2 FQNEAQ. The CDR3 sequence is CASSLQRQIQPQHF. DNA of the CDR3: TGTGCCAGCAGCTTACAACGCCAGATACAGCCCCAGCATTTT.

This clone was detected once. The chain has TRBV12-5 and TRBJ1-6; D remains unclear. Between the trimmed V and J ends, which lost 0 bases and 0 bases, there was a span of 9 bases. The CDR3 spans 17 residues. CDR1 and CDR2 (germline): LGHNT, FRNRAP. CDR3 in DNA: TGTGCTAGTGGTTTGGTACGGGCGGGCTCCTATAATTCACCCCTCCACTTT. Protein product: CASGLVRAGSYNSPLHF.

The genes are TRBV11-2 and TRBJ2-5; no clear D gene. In germline, CDR1 is SGHAT, CDR2 FQNNGV. V was trimmed by 1 base and J by 4 bases, leaving 10 bases between them. CDR3 length: 14 residues. CDR3 in amino acids: CASSLGLDRETQYF. The CDR3 DNA is TGTGCCAGCAGCTTAGGGCTAGATCGAGAGACCCAGTACTTC.

This sequence joins TRBV29-1 and TRBJ1-2; the D gene is possibly TRBD1 (6 bases). CDR1 SQVTM and CDR2 ANQGSEA come from the germline V gene. This CDR3 region has 11 residues. Deletions cut 4 bases from V and 7 bases from J, with 10 bases between. CDR3 nucleotide sequence: TGCAGCGTTGGACAGGTTTTTGGCTACACCTTC. This gives the protein CSVGQVFGYTF. Combining the CDR3 with reference TRBV29-1 and TRBJ1-2 gives the whole variable domain SAVISQKPSRDICQRGTSLTIQCQVDSQVTMMFWYRQQPGQSLTLIATANQGSEATYESGFVIDKFPISRPNLTFSTLTVSNMSPEDSSIYLCSVGQVFGYTFGSGTRLTVV.

This rearrangement joins TRBV7-2 to TRBJ1-6; D gene uncertain. From germline, CDR1 is SGHTA and CDR2 FQGNSA. This CDR3 is 13 amino acids long. V lost 3 bases and J 6 bases, leaving 6 bases between the germline ends. CDR3 in DNA: TGTGCCAGCAGCTTGGGCCTTAATTCACCCCTCCACTTT. It yields the protein CASSLGLNSPLHF.

The table lists this clone with a count of one. The chain combines TRBV3-1 (or the pseudogene TRBV3-2) with TRBJ2-3, with TRBD2 identical over 11 bases. The junction had 11 bases not matched to a gene; V was cut back by 5 bases and J by 4 bases. The CDR3 consists of 17 residues. Per the germline V gene, CDR1 is LGHDT and CDR2 is YNNKEL (reference sequence). DNA for the CDR3: TGTGCCAGCAGCTCTATACCTAGCGGGGGGCATGCAGATACGCAGTATTTT. Translating it yields CASSSIPSGGHADTQYF.